This T cell receptor beta chain was profiled in a study of T-cell memory formation after mild COVID-19 (dated by TCRdb to the early 2020s). With respect to the entire study: TCR sequence clusters from the two donors were largely donor specific. The cohort was made up of two young adult volunteers, one female and one male, who were previously healthy. T-cell clones expanding and contracting after mild COVID-19 in a couple of donors were tracked by longitudinal TCRalpha and TCRbeta repertoire sequencing. Study-level results and caveats: Some responding clones were detected in pre-infection memory, suggesting pre-existing cross-reactive memory T cells joined the SARS-CoV-2 response. Clones contracting from day 15 to 85 had balanced CD4/CD8 phenotypes, while a second wave expanding from day 15 to 37 was biased towards CD4+. Contracting CD4+ clones turned up mainly in the CM and EM memory subsets, whereas EMRA was where CD8+ clones were enriched. The study included only two mild cases, and larger cohorts that include severe cases with pre-infection samples were judged to be necessary. The second-wave clones that peaked on day 37 were not confirmed to be SARS-CoV-2 specific.

TCRdb records Illumina NovaSeq 6000 as the sequencer. Using 5'RACE with constant-segment primers, TCRalpha and TCRbeta cDNA libraries were constructed, with sample barcodes and unique molecular identifiers added in the process. RNA was extracted from every sample with Trizol reagent. Amplification of the libraries took two PCR steps, and the second step added a second sample barcode plus Illumina TruSeq adapters. The libraries were sequenced on an Illumina NovaSeq using 2 x 150 bp paired-end reads. As for the authors' bioinformatics: The reads were demultiplexed and collapsed into UMI-guided consensus sequences using migec v1.2.7. Using mixcr v2.1.11, UMI consensuses were aligned to TRA and TRB V and J templates and then assembled into clonotypes. Expanded or contracted clonotypes were those called significant by both edgeR and NoisET, with noise models trained on biological replicates. For edgeR calls, the thresholds were a false discovery rate-adjusted p below 0.01 and a log2 fold-change of 1. As an exploratory analysis of dynamics, PCA with hierarchical clustering was applied to max-normalized trajectories of the 1000 most abundant clonotypes. Each responding clone was given a CD4 or CD8 phenotype based on the CD4+ and CD8+ repertoires, which had been sequenced separately. TCRdb trimmed public reads at Q25 via fastp, called clones via MiXCR and kept in-frame beta chains. Entries are consolidated by CDR3 protein sequence, retaining the most common genes and DNA. The V and J calls here are based on TCRdb, not the publication. Counted in this sample were about 240,000 distinct CDR3 sequences; approximately 10% of them appeared once. The ten most abundant clones make up roughly a fifth of the sample.

Sequences SGHNT (CDR1) and YYREEE (CDR2) are obtained from the germline V gene (reference sequence). Taken from cysteine to phenylalanine, the CDR3 has 13 residues. The entry retains the CDR3 DNA only, 39 bases that are in frame from base 1. Clipping removes 3 bases from V and 7 bases from J, with 5 as the unmatched junction base count. PBMCs were isolated by Ficoll-Paque density gradient centrifugation. In this sample, this clonotype turned up a few times. This clone's antigen is unknown. There are no base qualities to consult, and no much larger clone falls within one base. The source of this sequence is a man between 18 and 35 years old who had mild COVID-19 (a few samples of this study predate the infection). The sample titles of this study are shuffled in the database, so cell type and time point are left out; the donor was told from shared clones. The V and J genes are TRBV5-4 and TRBJ1-2; TRBD1 lines up with 8 middle nucleotides. The sequencing sample was made of PBMCs or a T cell subset sorted from them (not recorded which). Here is the DNA: TGTGCCAGCAGCTCGACAGGGGTTTTTGGCTACACCTTC. It codes for CASSSTGVFGYTF.